This T cell receptor (beta chain) originates from a study of blood T cell repertoires in COVID-19. Study as a whole: The study drew acute and convalescent COVID-19 samples from the United States, Italy and Spain.

Individuals aged roughly 18 to 100 years were recruited from approximately 24 US areas. In the authors' workflow: From reference gene primer amplification, estimates of nucleated cell counts were derived. The method was immunoSEQ multiplex PCR; TCRdb's version includes in-frame clones alone and lacks a portion of them. V, J and clone size derive from that table, while D and trimming were established from the DNA sequence. Among 350,000 to 400,000 clones, approximately 90% were seen once, and the ten largest hold 1.2%. The receptor's source is a young woman who had recovered from COVID-19. Sequenced material: PBMCs or T cells enriched from blood (not recorded which).

The CDR3 nucleotides are TGTGCCAGCAGCATGCGCAGGGGTAGTTCACCCCTCCACTTT. This sequence encodes CASSMRRGSSPLHF. The chain uses TRBV21-1 and TRBJ1-6; the listed D gene, TRBD1, was not tested against the DNA. TRBV21-1 is a pseudogene segment. The CDR3 covers 14 residues.